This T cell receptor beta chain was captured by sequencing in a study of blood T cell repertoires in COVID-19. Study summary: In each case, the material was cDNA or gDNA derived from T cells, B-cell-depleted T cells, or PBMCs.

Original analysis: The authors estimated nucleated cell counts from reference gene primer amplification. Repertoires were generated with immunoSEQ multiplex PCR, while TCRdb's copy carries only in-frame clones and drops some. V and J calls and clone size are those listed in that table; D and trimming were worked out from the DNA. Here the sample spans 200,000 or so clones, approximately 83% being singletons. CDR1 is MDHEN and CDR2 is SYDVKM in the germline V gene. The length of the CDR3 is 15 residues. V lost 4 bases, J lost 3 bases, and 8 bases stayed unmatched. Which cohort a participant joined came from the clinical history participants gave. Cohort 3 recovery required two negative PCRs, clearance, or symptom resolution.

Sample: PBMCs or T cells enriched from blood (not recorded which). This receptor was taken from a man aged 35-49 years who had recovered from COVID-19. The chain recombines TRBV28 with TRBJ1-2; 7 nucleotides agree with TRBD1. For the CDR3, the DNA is TGTGCCAGCAGTTCATCAGGGGGGACTTACTATGGCTACACCTTC. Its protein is CASSSSGGTYYGYTF.